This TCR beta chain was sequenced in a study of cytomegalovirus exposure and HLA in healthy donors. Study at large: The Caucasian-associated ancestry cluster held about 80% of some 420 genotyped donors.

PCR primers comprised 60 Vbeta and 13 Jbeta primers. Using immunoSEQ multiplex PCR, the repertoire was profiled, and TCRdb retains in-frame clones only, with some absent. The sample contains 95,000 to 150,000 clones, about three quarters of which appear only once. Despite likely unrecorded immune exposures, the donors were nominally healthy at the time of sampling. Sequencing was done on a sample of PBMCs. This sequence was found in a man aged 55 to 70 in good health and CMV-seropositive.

CDR3 nucleotides: TGTGCCAGCAGTTTGTCAGGGGGAGAGACCCAGTACTTC. Its translation: CASSLSGGETQYF. This chain links TRBV27 with TRBJ2-5, with 7 nucleotides matching TRBD1. Germline-derived CDR1 and CDR2 are MNHEY and SMNVEV (reference sequence). There are 13 residues in the CDR3. Trimming at V came to 3 bases and at J to 4 bases, leaving 2 bases not matched to a gene.